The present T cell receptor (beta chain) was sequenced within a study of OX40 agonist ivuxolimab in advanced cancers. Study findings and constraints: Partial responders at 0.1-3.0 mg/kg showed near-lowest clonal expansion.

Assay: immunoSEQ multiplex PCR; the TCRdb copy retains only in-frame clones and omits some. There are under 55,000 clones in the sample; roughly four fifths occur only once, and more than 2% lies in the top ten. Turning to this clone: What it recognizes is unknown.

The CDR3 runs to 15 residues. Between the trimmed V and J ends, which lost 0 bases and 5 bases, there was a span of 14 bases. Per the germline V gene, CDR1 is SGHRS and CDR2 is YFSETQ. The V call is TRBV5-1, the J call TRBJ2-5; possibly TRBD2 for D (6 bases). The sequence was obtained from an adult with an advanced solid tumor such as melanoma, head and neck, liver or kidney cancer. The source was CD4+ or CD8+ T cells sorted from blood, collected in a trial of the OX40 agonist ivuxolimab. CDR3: CASSLVSGVGETQYF. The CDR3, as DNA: TGCGCCAGCAGCTTGGTTAGCGGAGTGGGGGAGACCCAGTACTTC.